The sequence of this T cell receptor beta chain was determined in a study of cytomegalovirus exposure and HLA in healthy donors (TCRdb year 2017). In the study overall: In an earlier analysis of 587 of the donors, 250 to 300 Gb of sequence data and 100 million or so unique TCR beta sequences from 180 million or so T cells were reported. On average, about 200,000 unique TCR beta nucleotide sequences were sequenced per donor among 300 to 500 genotyped donors of the cohort, with roughly 18% of those sequences being non-productive. An earlier analysis of fewer than 750 of the donors used high-throughput TCR beta sequencing to judge whether each TCR beta V gene segment behaved as functional or pseudogenic. The study used immunosequencing to profile the T cell repertoires of approximately 690 subjects and linked those repertoires to cytomegalovirus serostatus. The later analysis used no new phenotypic data to find candidate immune exposures, relying instead on TCR beta sequences and their occurrence across donors. High-throughput TCR immunosequencing, statistical association of individual TCRs with disease status, and machine learning were combined to predict cytomegalovirus infection status. The number of typed donors differed by locus: about 620-640 for A, B, C, DRB1 and DQB1; 500 to 550 for DQA1; 606 for DPA1; and approximately 450 for DPB1. A later analysis re-examined previously published TCR beta repertoires from just over 650 donors and added high-resolution HLA genotyping to investigate patterns of TCR occurrence. A later genetic analysis used genome-wide SNP genotypes for 398 of the 666 donors, treating that subset as a discovery cohort. Besides the first cohort of 666 subjects, a separate validation cohort made up of roughly 130 different subjects was used. Because of strong linkage in the cohort, roughly 5 DR-DQ haplotypes were treated as single units for association and clustering. HLA typing covered class I and class II loci at four-digit resolution. The genetic ancestry cluster associated with self-reported Caucasian donors included about 81% of the 300 to 450 genotyped donors. Every discovery cohort repertoire had been produced on one sequencing platform. The study aimed to test whether cataloging public T cell receptors could reveal signatures of past pathogen exposure. An early release covering some 640 HLA-typed donors comprised 250 to 350 gigabases of sequencing data and tens of millions of unique TCR sequences. Donor age, sex, ethnicity and CMV serostatus were collected together with the repertoire data. Overall study outcomes, separate from this receptor: Because HLA typing was unavailable for some donors at each locus, only the typed subset was used in association tests. A later analysis reported that several top co-occurrence clusters appeared linked to parvovirus B19, influenza, CMV and Epstein-Barr virus. An association between a missense DCLRE1C variant and V-gene and J-gene trimming of TCR beta chains was found in a later genetic analysis and replicated in an independent cohort. Most TCR sequences were observed very rarely across donors, whereas some public TCRs were present in many individuals. In vitro tests confirmed that three of the cytomegalovirus-associated TCR beta chains recognize cytomegalovirus antigens. A later analysis associated approximately 17,000 TCR beta sequences with specific HLA alleles at a false discovery rate of 0.05. A cluster of highly shared sequence variants was judged likely to represent a technical artifact of the sequencing pipeline. A later analysis found that TCR association rates varied across HLA loci, with DRB1 alleles showing the most associated TCRs and HLA-C alleles the fewest. In a later genetic analysis, fewer N-insertions in productive TCRs were reported among donors in an Asian-associated ancestry cluster than the approximately 670-donor mean. In an earlier analysis of approximately 600 of the donors, most TCR beta V segments were observed in productive rearrangements about 87% or about 30% of the time, broadly matching IMGT annotations. In a later analysis, most CMV-associated TCR beta chains were found to appear HLA-restricted, with HLA associations seemingly driven largely by CMV exposure. In a later analysis, HLA-associated TCR beta chains were found to be more clonally expanded and to have lower generation probabilities than equally common non-associated chains. When HLA alleles, especially DR and DQ, strongly co-occurred, TCR associations were difficult to assign to individual alleles. It was suggested by the authors that the approach could potentially be generalized to other disease states and immunological phenotypes. For the cohort, immune exposure information was limited to CMV serostatus. Cytomegalovirus status was reported to be diagnosed by the classifier with high specificity and sensitivity in both the original and validation cohorts. The study listed 170 or so TCR beta chains as associated with cytomegalovirus. A further reported finding was that TCR beta sequences accurately predicted the HLA-A and HLA-B alleles for most subjects in the first cohort. The cohort was sequenced for TCR beta chains only, and without alpha or paired-chain data the features that could be detected were limited. Over 15 rarely observed V segments, including chromosome 9 orphons, were excluded from the earlier analysis of almost 600 of the donors because counts were too low. Correlated functional status among segregating V segments might be attributable to linkage disequilibrium, but an unknown experimental factor could not be ruled out. Sequencing depth was assumed to be roughly uniform across donors in the presence/absence analyses, though that assumption may not hold.

Concerning this clone itself: What this receptor recognizes is not known. No base quality information exists; no much larger clone differs at one position.

The library was built by means of the immunoSEQ multiplex PCR assay. The multiplex PCR relied on a mix of 60 forward primers for TCR Vbeta segments and 13 reverse primers for TCR Jbeta segments. The CDR3 region of rearranged TCR beta genes was amplified from genomic DNA by a multiplex PCR assay. Amplified TCR beta libraries were sequenced as 87-base-pair reads on the Illumina HiSeq System. The study's own analysis went as follows. A later analysis tallied around 82 million unique TCR beta chains across the 700 or so repertoires, and some 10 million of those chains were shared by two or more donors. A nearest-neighbor algorithm error-corrected the raw reads and collapsed the reads into unique sequences, merging closely related sequences to remove PCR and sequencing errors. Alignment of CDR3 sequences to IMGT reference sequences was used to assign V, D and J gene segments. For a sequence to be retained, a match of at least six nucleotides was required to both a V gene segment and a J gene segment. A rearrangement was called productive if the CDR3 had no stop codons and remained in frame with V and J, and every other rearrangement was called non-productive. CDR3 was defined by IMGT convention, running from the second conserved V-encoded cysteine to the conserved J-encoded phenylalanine. In an earlier analysis of some 550 of the donors, sequences lacking an unambiguous match to a single V gene segment were excluded. An earlier analysis of around 600 of the donors classified V segments as functional when productive rearrangements were above 56.7% and as segregating when the standard deviation between donors was above 5%. A statistical classification framework was developed to diagnose cytomegalovirus status using the catalog of TCR beta chain sequences. V and J gene assignment, in a later analysis, came from comparing TCR nucleotide sequences with IMGT/GENE-DB human TR gene sequences. A later analysis assigned CDR3 sequences and most-parsimonious VDJ recombination scenarios with the TCRdist pipeline. In a later analysis, each TCR beta chain was defined by its CDR3 amino acid sequence together with its V-gene family, and reads lacking a unique V-gene family were excluded. A later analysis removed 450 to 600 highly shared, low-generation-probability nucleotide sequences to deal with suspected cross-contamination and a sequencing artifact. In a later analysis, a clonal expansion index for each public chain was calculated from normalized within-repertoire ranks of inferred template counts. In a later analysis, generation probabilities were computed using a VDJ recombination model fitted to out-of-frame rearrangements, and the results were checked against IGoR. In a later analysis, hypergeometric tests were used to score TCR-TCR, TCR-HLA and TCR-CMV co-occurrence, with a repertoire-size bias correction applied to TCR pairs. A later analysis estimated false discovery rates by permuting HLA or CMV assignments 20 times. In a later analysis, co-occurring TCRs were grouped with DBSCAN, and TCRdist sequence similarity was added when clustering was performed within HLA-allele-positive subsets. Co-occurrence clustering excluded repertoires with fewer than 30,000 or more than 120,000 public chains, plus five with anomalous nucleotide sharing. Imported from immuneACCESS, the table was reduced by TCRdb to in-frame sequences with V and J called. These copies leave out some clones; in studies compared against another copy, an unresolved V gene accounts for under half, and the cause of the remainder is not known. From that table come the V and J calls and clone size; the DNA was used to work out D and trimming. For this sample there are around 110,000 clones; over 70% appear just once. Clones ranked in the top ten supply approximately 0.8% of the sample.

The cohort comprised hundreds of healthy bone marrow donors. All cohort members were sampled while nominally healthy, although unrecorded immune exposures were likely present. The donor tested CMV seronegative and was one of the 352 seronegative cohort members. A peripheral blood sample was provided by each donor, and peripheral blood mononuclear cells were used for TCR beta sequencing. Genomic DNA extraction from the blood cell samples was performed with the Qiagen DNeasy Blood Extraction Kit. The sequencing sample was made of PBMCs. This TCR derives from a boy aged 10-17 years in good health and CMV-seronegative.

Here the CDR3 is given as CASESLAGTYEQYF. The sequenced DNA is TGTGCCAGCGAATCGCTAGCTGGAACCTACGAGCAGTACTTC. Rearrangement joined TRBV6-1 to TRBJ2-7; the D gene is perhaps TRBD2, from 5 matching bases. CDR1 and CDR2, per the germline V gene, are MNHNS and SASEGT. V loses 8 bases of germline sequence and J loses 2 bases, and the interval between the two ends is 16 bases. From the cysteine through the phenylalanine, the CDR3 covers 14 amino acids. Only the CDR3 DNA stays, 42 bases, in frame from base 1.